This paragraph covers one T cell receptor (beta chain) sequence. Authors' methods: Quantification of nucleated cells was approximated via reference gene primer amplification. Assay used: immunoSEQ multiplex PCR; TCRdb lists only in-frame clones, some missing. The DNA was the basis for D and trimming; V, J and clone size are from that table. The table records about 290,000 clones, around four fifths of them present only once. CDR3 length: 16 residues. The V segment lost 1 base and the J segment 4 bases; nucleotides outside the gene matches: 9. The germline V gene has CDR1 SGHRS and CDR2 YFSETQ. The sample comes from a study of blood T cell repertoires in COVID-19. The overall study: Sites in the United States, Italy and Spain provided acute and convalescent COVID-19 samples. Nucleic acid was either cDNA or gDNA, and it came from T cells, B-cell-depleted T cells, or PBMCs.

The specimen was peripheral blood. This TCR was sampled from a woman aged 45-65 years with active or convalescent COVID-19. The chain uses TRBV5-1 and TRBJ2-7; the match to TRBD2 covers 9 bases. CDR3 protein: CASSLTASGVHYEQYF. In nucleotides, the CDR3 is TGCGCCAGCAGCTTGACGGCTAGCGGGGTTCATTACGAGCAGTACTTC.